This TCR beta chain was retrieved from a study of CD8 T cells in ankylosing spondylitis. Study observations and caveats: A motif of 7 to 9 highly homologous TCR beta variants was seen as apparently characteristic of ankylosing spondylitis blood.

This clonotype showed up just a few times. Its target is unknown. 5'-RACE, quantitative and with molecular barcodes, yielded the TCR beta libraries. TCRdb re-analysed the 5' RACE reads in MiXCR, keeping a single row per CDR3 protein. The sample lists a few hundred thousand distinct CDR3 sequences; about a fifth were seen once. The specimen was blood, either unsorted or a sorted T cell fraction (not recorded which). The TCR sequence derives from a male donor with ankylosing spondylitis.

The CDR3 nucleotides read TGTGCCAGCAGTGGAGCGACTAGACTGTTTTTT. This sequence encodes CASSGATRLFF. The chain has TRBV28 and TRBJ2-2, with D possibly being TRBD2 (6 bases). Germline CDR1 and CDR2: MDHEN and SYDVKM. V was trimmed by 5 bases and J by 14 bases, leaving 12 bases between them. This CDR3 contains 11 residues. The whole variable domain, remainder taken from reference TRBV28 and TRBJ2-2, is DVKVTQSSRYLVKRTGEKVFLECVQDMDHENMFWYRQDPGLGLRLIYFSYDVKMKEKGDIPEGYSVSREKKERFSLILESASTNQTSMYLCASSGATRLFFGEGSRLTVL.